The sequence of this T cell receptor (beta chain) was determined in a study of spatial heterogeneity in lung cancer. Background on the study: Counts of TCR transcripts in tumor regions tracked strongly with a T cell module score that came from matched bulk RNA-seq.

CDR1 SNHLY and CDR2 FYNNEI come from the germline V gene. V trimming: 6 bases; J trimming: 5 bases; junction bases outside the gene matches: 0. The CDR3 contains 11 residues. Study-level points and caveats: For expanded intratumoral alpha and beta TCRs, counts tracked tumor mutation counts.

Time point meaning: sample taken at primary tumor resection. Patients with untreated early-stage non-small cell lung cancer, numbering 55 to 75, were the donors. The sequenced material consisted of unsorted whole RNA from tumor, nontumor lung or frozen PBMC. Of note for this clonotype: Its antigen is currently unknown.

MiXCR, applied by TCRdb to the 5' RACE reads, yields one record per CDR3 protein. This table holds more than 3,000 distinct CDR3 sequences, 9% to 9.5% found once. This specimen was lung tumor tissue, taken at surgery. The TCR comes from a male donor with early-stage non-small cell lung cancer. The chain recombines TRBV2 with TRBJ2-5; 7 nucleotides agree with TRBD2. The CDR3, as DNA: TGTGCCAGCAGGGGAGGGGAGACCCAGTACTTC. Its protein is CASRGGETQYF. Supplemented by reference TRBV2 and TRBJ2-5, the full variable domain reads EPEVTQTPSHQVTQMGQEVILRCVPISNHLYFYWYRQILGQKVEFLVSFYNNEISEKSEIFDDQFSVERPDGSNFTLKIRSTKLEDSAMYFCASRGGETQYFGPGTRLLVL.